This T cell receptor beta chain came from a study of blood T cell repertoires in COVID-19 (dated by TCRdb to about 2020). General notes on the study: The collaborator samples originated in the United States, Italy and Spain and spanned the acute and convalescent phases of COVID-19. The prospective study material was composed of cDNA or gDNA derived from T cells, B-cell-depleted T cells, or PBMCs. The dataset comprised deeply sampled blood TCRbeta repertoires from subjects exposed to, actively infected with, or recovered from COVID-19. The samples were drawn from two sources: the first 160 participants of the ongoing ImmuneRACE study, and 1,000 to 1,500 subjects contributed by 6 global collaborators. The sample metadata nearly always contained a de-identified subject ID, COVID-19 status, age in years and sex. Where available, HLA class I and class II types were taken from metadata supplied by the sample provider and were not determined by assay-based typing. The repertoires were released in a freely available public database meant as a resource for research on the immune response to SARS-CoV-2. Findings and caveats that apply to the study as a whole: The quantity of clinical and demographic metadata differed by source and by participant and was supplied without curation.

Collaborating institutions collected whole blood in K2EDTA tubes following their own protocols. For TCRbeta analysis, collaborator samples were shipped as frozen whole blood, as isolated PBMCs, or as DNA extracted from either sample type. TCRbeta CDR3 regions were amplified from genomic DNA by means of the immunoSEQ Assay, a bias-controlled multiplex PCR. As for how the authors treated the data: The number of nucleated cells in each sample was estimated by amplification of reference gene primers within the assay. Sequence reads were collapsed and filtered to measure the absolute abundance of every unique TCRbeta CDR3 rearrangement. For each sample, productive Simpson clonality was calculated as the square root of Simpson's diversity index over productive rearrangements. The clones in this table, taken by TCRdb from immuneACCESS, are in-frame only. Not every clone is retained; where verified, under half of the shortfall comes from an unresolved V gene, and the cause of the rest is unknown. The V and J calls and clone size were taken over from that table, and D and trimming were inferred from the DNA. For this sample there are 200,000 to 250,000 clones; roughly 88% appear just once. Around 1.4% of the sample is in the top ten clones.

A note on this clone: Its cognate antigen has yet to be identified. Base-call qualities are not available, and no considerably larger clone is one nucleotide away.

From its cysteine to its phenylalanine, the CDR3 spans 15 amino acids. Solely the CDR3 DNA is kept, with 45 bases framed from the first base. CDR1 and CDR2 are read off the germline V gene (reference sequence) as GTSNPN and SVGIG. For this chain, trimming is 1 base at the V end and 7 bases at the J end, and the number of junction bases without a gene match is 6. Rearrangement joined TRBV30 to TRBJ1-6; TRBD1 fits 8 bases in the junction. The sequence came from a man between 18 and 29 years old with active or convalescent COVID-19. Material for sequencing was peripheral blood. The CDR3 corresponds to CAWSARQGRNSPLHF. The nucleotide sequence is TGTGCCTGGAGTGCCCGACAGGGGAGGAATTCACCCCTCCACTTT.